This TCR beta chain was captured in a study of T cells after yellow fever vaccination. Overall study results and limits: Just a small share of clonotypes turned up in the CD4 compartment as well as the CD8 compartment.

Germline CDR1 is MNHEY and CDR2 is SMNVEV (reference sequence). The length of the CDR3 is 13 residues. V was pared by 5 bases and J by 1 base, with 8 bases between. Ten or more counts support this clonotype. Antigen specificity is unknown. TCRdb re-derived calls from the 5' RACE reads in MiXCR, one entry per CDR3 protein. This table holds about 110,000 distinct CDR3 sequences, around 8% found once. The sequences come from CD8+ T cells sorted from PBMCs, collected 45 days after the yellow fever booster vaccination. The chain couples TRBV27 to TRBJ2-5; D remains ambiguous. The sequence was collected from a man between 25 and 39 years old who received the YFV17D yellow fever vaccine. The CDR3 nucleotides read TGTGCCAGCAGTCCTGAAGGCCAAGAGACCCAGTACTTC. Translated, it gives CASSPEGQETQYF.